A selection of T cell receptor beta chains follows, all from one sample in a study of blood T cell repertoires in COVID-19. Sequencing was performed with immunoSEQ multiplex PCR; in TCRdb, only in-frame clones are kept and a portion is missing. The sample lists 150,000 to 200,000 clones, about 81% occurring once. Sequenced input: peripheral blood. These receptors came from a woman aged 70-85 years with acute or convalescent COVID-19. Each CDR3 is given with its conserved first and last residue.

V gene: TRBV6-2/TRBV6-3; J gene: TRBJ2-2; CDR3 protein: CASSYRQDTGELFF
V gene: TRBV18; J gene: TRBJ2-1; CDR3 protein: CASSPRGQGSTNNEQFF
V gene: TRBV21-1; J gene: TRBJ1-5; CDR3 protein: CASSKVVADSNQPQHF
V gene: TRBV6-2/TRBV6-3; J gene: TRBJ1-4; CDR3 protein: CASSGTGAAGKLFF
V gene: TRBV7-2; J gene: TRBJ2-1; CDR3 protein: CASSLDVSGGEQFF
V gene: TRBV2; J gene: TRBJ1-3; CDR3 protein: CASLPRTGGFTSGNTIYF
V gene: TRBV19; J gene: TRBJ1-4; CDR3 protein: CASKRINEKLFF
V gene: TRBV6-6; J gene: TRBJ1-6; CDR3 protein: CASSGDRGQNSPLHF
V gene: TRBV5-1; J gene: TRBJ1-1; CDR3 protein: CASSPGDRGTEAFF
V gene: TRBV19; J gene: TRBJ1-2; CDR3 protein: CASSPSGHRTYGYTF
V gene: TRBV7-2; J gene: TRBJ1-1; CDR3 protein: CASSVQGNTEAFF
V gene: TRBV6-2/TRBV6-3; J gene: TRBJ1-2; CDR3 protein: CASSYRDNYGYTF
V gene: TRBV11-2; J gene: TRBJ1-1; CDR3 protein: CASSSTGSMNTEAFF
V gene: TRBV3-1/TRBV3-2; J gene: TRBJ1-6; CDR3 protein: CASSSRDRANSPLHF
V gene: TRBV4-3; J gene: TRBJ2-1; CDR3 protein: CASSQGYPSGENEQFF